Below, 19 T cell receptor beta chains from the same sample are listed, as sequenced in a study of cytomegalovirus exposure and HLA in healthy donors. Primers for the PCR totalled 60 Vbeta and 13 Jbeta. This table comes from immunoSEQ multiplex PCR, and its TCRdb copy is limited to in-frame clones, with some not included. The table counts about 34,000 clones; around 3.5% lies in the top ten. The material sequenced was PBMCs. The receptors here all came from a woman in her thirties or forties in good health and CMV-seropositive.

The DNA for the CDR3 is TGTGCCAGCAGTCCCCACACTAGCGGCCCGGAGACCCAGTACTTC. Its protein is CASSPHTSGPETQYF. The V and J genes are TRBV2 and TRBJ2-5; 8 nucleotides match TRBD2. Germline V CDR1 and CDR2: SNHLY, FYNNEI. Unmatched junction bases numbered 10, after V lost 5 bases and J lost 5 bases. CDR3 size: 15 residues.

The genes are TRBV30 and TRBJ1-1; a possible D gene is TRBD1 (5 bases). The length of the CDR3 is 11 residues. Germline assignment: CDR1 GTSNPN and CDR2 SVGIG (reference sequence). V gave up 4 bases and J gave up 6 bases, with 9 bases separating them. Here the CDR3 DNA reads TGTGCCTGGACGGGGGTATCTGAAGCTTTCTTT. This codes for CAWTGVSEAFF. The entire variable domain, with the rest obtained from reference TRBV30 and TRBJ1-1, is as follows: SQTIHQWPATLVQPVGSPLSLECTVEGTSNPNLYWYRQAAGRGLQLLFYSVGIGQISSEVPQNLSASRPQDRQFILSSKKLLLSDSGFYLCAWTGVSEAFFGQGTRLTVV.

The V and J genes are TRBV7-9 and TRBJ2-3; 9 positions match TRBD1. CDR3 size: 14 residues. Unmatched junction bases numbered 4, after V lost 5 bases and J lost 4 bases. Germline loops: CDR1 SEHNR, CDR2 FQNEAQ (reference sequence). The CDR3 protein is CASSAWTGADTQYF. CDR3 bases: TGTGCCAGCAGCGCCTGGACAGGGGCAGATACGCAGTATTTT.

The rearrangement uses TRBV28 and TRBJ1-1; TRBD1 is a possible D gene (6 bases). The CDR3 is made up of 13 amino acids. With 4 bases removed from V and 6 bases from J, the gap between germline ends came to 12 bases. Per germline, CDR1 MDHEN and CDR2 SYDVKM. This CDR3 is CASSWIQGAEAFF. DNA of the CDR3: TGTGCCAGCAGTTGGATACAGGGCGCTGAAGCTTTCTTT.

The V and J genes are TRBV18 and TRBJ2-5; D not certain. V lost 6 bases and J 5 bases, leaving 16 bases between the germline ends. The CDR3 has 14 residues. The germline gives CDR1 KGHSH, CDR2 LQKENI. This chain's CDR3 is CASSPPSWPETQYF. The CDR3 coding sequence is TGTGCCAGCTCCCCTCCCTCTTGGCCGGAGACCCAGTACTTC.

The chain has TRBV7-8 and TRBJ2-7; tentatively, D is TRBD2 (6 bases). The V and J ends lost 3 bases and 7 bases respectively, with 10 bases between them. CDR3 length: 12 residues. Germline assignment: CDR1 SGHVS and CDR2 FQNEAQ. DNA of the CDR3: TGTGCCAGCAGCTTCGACCGGGGGGAGCAGTACTTC. Translated, it gives CASSFDRGEQYF.

Concerning this clone: The junction departs from the called germline gene at one end, perhaps through a read error. J is TRBJ2-5 and V is TRBV5-1; 8 nucleotides align to TRBD1. The CDR3 loop spans 15 amino acids. CDR1 SGHRS and CDR2 YFSETQ come from the germline V gene. The CDR3, as DNA: TGCGCCAGCAGCTTGCTGACAGGGGCCCAAGAGATCCAGTACTTC. Amino acid sequence: CASSLLTGAQEIQYF.

The chain is built from TRBV10-3 and TRBJ2-1; 9 bases are shared with TRBD2. There are 15 residues in the CDR3. Germline CDR1 ENHRY, CDR2 SYGVKD. Trimming removed 3 bases from V and 9 bases from J; junction bases left unmatched: 9. The CDR3, as DNA: TGTGCCATCAGTGAACTGTCTAGCGGGAATGGTGAGCAGTTCTTC. Amino acid sequence: CAISELSSGNGEQFF.

Turning to this clone: Relative to the germline gene, one junction end is altered; a read error may explain this. The chain recombines TRBV4-1 with TRBJ1-1, with D possibly TRBD1 on 6 matching bases. This CDR3 spans 16 amino acids. Germline CDR1 reads MGHRA; CDR2 reads YSYEKL. The CDR3 DNA is TGCGCCAGCAGCCAAGGGTCTCAGAGGGGGAACACTGAAGATTTCTTT. Protein sequence: CASSQGSQRGNTEDFF.

The chain recombines TRBV7-9 with TRBJ2-7; 12 nucleotides line up with TRBD2. The junction had 10 bases not matched to a gene; V was cut back by 5 bases and J by 5 bases. Germline CDR1 and CDR2: SEHNR and FQNEAQ (reference sequence). The CDR3 is 16 residues long. The CDR3 sequence is CASSPPLTSGSHEQYF. CDR3 DNA sequence: TGTGCCAGCAGCCCTCCATTGACTAGCGGGAGCCACGAGCAGTACTTC.

The CDR3 nucleotides are TGCGCCAGCAGCTTGGAAGGACTAGCGGGTGAGCAGTTCTTC. It specifies CASSLEGLAGEQFF. The chain has TRBV5-1 and TRBJ2-1; 11 bases agree with TRBD2. The CDR3 has 14 amino acids. V gave up 0 bases and J gave up 9 bases; unmatched junction bases: 2. CDR1 is SGHRS and CDR2 is YFSETQ in the germline V gene. The whole variable domain, filled in from reference TRBV5-1 and TRBJ2-1, reads KAGVTQTPRYLIKTRGQQVTLSCSPISGHRSVSWYQQTPGQGLQFLFEYFSETQRNKGNFPGRFSGRQFSNSRSEMNVSTLELGDSALYLCASSLEGLAGEQFFGPGTRLTVL.

Regarding this clone: Sequence at one end of the junction differs from germline and may be a read error. The V call is TRBV29-1, the J call TRBJ2-3; 10 bases are shared with TRBD2. There are 16 residues in the CDR3. Germline V CDR1 and CDR2: SQVTM, ANQGSEA. The CDR3 nucleotides read TGCAGCGTTGCCGGGACTAGCGACCTACCGCCAGATAAGCAGTATTTT. This codes for CSVAGTSDLPPDKQYF.

CDR3 sequence: CASSVDGGSYEQYF. The CDR3 DNA reads TGTGCCAGCAGCGTAGATGGGGGGTCCTACGAGCAGTACTTC. V is TRBV9 and J is TRBJ2-7; D possibly corresponds to TRBD2 (6 bases). CDR3 length: 14 amino acids. V gave up 0 bases and J gave up 1 base, with 8 bases separating them. The germline CDR1 and CDR2 sequences are SGDLS and YYNGEE. Filled out from reference TRBV9 and TRBJ2-7, the complete variable domain reads DSGVTQTPKHLITATGQRVTLRCSPRSGDLSVYWYQQSLDQGLQFLIQYYNGEERAKGNILERFSAQQFPDLHSELNLSSLELGDSALYFCASSVDGGSYEQYFGPGTRLTVT.

The genes are TRBV29-1 and TRBJ1-2; D possibly corresponds to TRBD1 (5 bases). The length of the CDR3 is 13 residues. The germline gives CDR1 SQVTM, CDR2 ANQGSEA. V was clipped by 3 bases and J by 6 bases, with 14 bases between them. As DNA, the CDR3 is TGCAGCGTTGAGAGTCAGGGCCCCCATGGCTACACCTTC. Its protein is CSVESQGPHGYTF.

The rearrangement uses TRBV12-5 and TRBJ2-3; D uncertain. V dropped 6 bases and J dropped 0 bases, with 19 bases sitting between them. CDR1 is LGHNT and CDR2 is FRNRAP in the germline V gene. The CDR3 covers 17 residues. The CDR3 DNA reads TGTGCTAGTGGCTCTCCAGACTTGGTATCTAGCACAGATACGCAGTATTTT. Encoded protein: CASGSPDLVSSTDTQYF.

The J gene is TRBJ2-2, the V gene TRBV29-1; 11 bases map to TRBD1. CDR1 and CDR2 from the germline V gene are SQVTM and ANQGSEA. The CDR3 has 15 amino acids. V lost 7 bases to trimming and J lost 6 bases; unmatched junction nucleotides: 10. The CDR3 nucleotides are TGCAGCGCCAGGCGGGGACAGGGGGGGGCCGGGGAGCTGTTTTTT. It specifies CSARRGQGGAGELFF.

The chain joins TRBV19 to TRBJ2-7; 7 bases map to TRBD1. Trimming cost V 6 bases and J 2 bases; bases outside gene matches: 7. This CDR3 region has 14 residues. Germline values: CDR1 LNHDA, CDR2 SQIVND (reference sequence). In DNA, the CDR3 is TGTGCCAGTAGCCCAGGGGGTTGGGCCTACGAGCAGTACTTC. Amino acid sequence: CASSPGGWAYEQYF.

The genes are TRBV9 and TRBJ2-1; tentatively, D is TRBD2 (6 bases). This CDR3 contains 15 residues. CDR1 is SGDLS, CDR2 YYNGEE, per germline. Trimming left V 0 bases short and J 4 bases short, with 11 bases between. The CDR3 here is CASSVGPGGYNEQFF. CDR3 DNA: TGTGCCAGCAGCGTAGGCCCCGGAGGGTACAATGAGCAGTTCTTC.

The rearrangement links TRBV27 to TRBJ2-7; 11 nucleotides align to TRBD1. Germline V gene lookup returns CDR1 MNHEY and CDR2 SMNVEV (reference sequence). Trimming at V came to 5 bases and at J to 3 bases, leaving 6 bases not matched to a gene. The CDR3 length is 15 residues. In DNA form, the CDR3 reads TGTGCCAGCAGTCCCCGGGACAGGGGGATCTACGAGCAGTACTTC. Protein sequence: CASSPRDRGIYEQYF.